This T cell receptor (beta chain) was observed in a study of OX40 agonist ivuxolimab in advanced cancers. Study information: As their treatment, patients were administered ivuxolimab, an agonistic anti-OX40 (CD134) antibody.

Per germline, CDR1 DFQATT and CDR2 SNEGSKA (reference sequence). The CDR3 runs to 10 residues. Trimming left V 3 bases short and J 5 bases short, with 4 bases between. Enrollment shut out patients with autoimmune disease history or systemic immunosuppression. A remark on this clone: The same CDR3 arises from other DNA sequences in this sample as well.

Sequencing was performed with immunoSEQ multiplex PCR; in TCRdb, only in-frame clones are kept and a portion is missing. The repertoire consists of more than 85,000 clones, with 70% to 90% occurring once and the leading ten covering approximately 0.5%. This material consisted of CD4+ or CD8+ T cells sorted from blood, taken in a trial of the OX40 agonist ivuxolimab. The sequence was obtained from an adult with an advanced solid tumor such as melanoma, head and neck, liver or kidney cancer. J is TRBJ2-5 and V is TRBV20-1; no firm D call. Here the CDR3 reads CSASWETQYF. The CDR3, as DNA: TGCAGTGCTAGTTGGGAGACCCAGTACTTC.